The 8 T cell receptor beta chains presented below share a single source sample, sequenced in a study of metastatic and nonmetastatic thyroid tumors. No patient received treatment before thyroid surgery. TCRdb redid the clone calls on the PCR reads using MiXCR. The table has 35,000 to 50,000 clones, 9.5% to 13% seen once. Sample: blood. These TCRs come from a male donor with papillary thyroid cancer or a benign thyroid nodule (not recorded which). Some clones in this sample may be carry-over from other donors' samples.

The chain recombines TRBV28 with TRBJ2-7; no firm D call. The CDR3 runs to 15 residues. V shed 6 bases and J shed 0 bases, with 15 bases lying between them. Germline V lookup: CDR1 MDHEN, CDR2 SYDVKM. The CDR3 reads CASSSWAPSSYEQYF. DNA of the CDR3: TGTGCCAGCAGCTCCTGGGCTCCAAGCTCCTACGAGCAGTACTTC.

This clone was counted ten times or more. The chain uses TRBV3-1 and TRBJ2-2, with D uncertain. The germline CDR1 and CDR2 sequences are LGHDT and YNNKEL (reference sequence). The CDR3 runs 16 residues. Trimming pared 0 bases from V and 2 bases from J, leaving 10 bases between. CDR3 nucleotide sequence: TGTGCCAGCAGCCAAGATATAGGCTACAACACCGGGGAGCTGTTTTTT. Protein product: CASSQDIGYNTGELFF.

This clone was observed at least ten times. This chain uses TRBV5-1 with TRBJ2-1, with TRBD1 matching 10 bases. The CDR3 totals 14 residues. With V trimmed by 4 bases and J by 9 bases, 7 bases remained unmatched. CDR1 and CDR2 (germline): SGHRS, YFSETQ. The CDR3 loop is CASSPGQGNTEQFF. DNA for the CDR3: TGCGCCAGCAGCCCGGGACAGGGGAATACTGAGCAGTTCTTC.

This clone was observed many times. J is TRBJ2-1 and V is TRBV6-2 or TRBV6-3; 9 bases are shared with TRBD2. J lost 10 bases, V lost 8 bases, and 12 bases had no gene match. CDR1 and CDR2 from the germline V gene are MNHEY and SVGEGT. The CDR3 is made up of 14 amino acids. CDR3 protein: CASWLAGSLREQFF. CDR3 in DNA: TGTGCCAGCTGGCTAGCGGGGAGTCTACGAGAGCAGTTCTTC.

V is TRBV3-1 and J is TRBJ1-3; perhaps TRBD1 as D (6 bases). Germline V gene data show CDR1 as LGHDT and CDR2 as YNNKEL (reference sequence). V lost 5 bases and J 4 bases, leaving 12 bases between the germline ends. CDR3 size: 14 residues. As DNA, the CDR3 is TGTGCCAGCAGCGGGGGGGCGCAAGGAAACACCATATATTTT. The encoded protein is CASSGGAQGNTIYF.

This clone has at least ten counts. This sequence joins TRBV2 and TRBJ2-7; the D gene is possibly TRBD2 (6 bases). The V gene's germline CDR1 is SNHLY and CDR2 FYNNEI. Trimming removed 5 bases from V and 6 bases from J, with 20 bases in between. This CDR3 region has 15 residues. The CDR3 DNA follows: TGTGCCAGCAGTCCCGCCCCCGAGGAGGGATCCGAGCAGTACTTC. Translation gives CASSPAPEEGSEQYF.

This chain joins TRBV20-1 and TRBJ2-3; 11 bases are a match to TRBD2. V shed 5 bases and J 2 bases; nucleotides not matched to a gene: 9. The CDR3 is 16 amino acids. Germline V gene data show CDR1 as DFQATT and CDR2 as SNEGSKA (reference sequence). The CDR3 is CSAYHLTSGNTDTQYF. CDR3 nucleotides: TGCAGTGCTTATCATTTGACTAGCGGGAACACAGATACGCAGTATTTT.

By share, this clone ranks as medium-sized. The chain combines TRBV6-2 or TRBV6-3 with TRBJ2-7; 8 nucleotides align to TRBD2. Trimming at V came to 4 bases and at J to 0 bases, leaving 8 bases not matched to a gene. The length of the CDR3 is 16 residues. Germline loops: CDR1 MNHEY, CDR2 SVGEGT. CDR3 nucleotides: TGTGCCAGCAGTTCAACCACCGGGACTAGCTCCTACGAGCAGTACTTC. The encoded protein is CASSSTTGTSSYEQYF.